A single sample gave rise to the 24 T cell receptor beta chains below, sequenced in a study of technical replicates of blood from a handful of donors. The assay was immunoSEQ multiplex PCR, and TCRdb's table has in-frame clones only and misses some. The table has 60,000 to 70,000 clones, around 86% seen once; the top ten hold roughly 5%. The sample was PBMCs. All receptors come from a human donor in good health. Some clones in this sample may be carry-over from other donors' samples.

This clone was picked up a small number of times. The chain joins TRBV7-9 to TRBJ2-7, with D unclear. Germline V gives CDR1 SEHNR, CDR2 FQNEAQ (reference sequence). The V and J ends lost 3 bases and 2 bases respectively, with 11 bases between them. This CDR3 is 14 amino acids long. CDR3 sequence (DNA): TGTGCCAGCAGCTTTTGGGCAGCCACCTACGAGCAGTACTTC. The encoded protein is CASSFWAATYEQYF.

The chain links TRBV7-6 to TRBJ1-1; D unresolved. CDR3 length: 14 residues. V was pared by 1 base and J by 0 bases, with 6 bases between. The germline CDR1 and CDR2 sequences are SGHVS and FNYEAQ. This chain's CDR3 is CASSLDSVNTEAFF. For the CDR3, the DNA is TGTGCCAGCAGCTTAGATTCAGTGAACACTGAAGCTTTCTTT.

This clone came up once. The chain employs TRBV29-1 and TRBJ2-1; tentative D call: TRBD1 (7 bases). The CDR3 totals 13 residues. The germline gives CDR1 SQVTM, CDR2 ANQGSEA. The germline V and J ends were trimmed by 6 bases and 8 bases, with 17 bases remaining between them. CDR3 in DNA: TGCAGCGTAGATCTTCAGGGGGGAGATGAGCAGTTCTTC. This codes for CSVDLQGGDEQFF.

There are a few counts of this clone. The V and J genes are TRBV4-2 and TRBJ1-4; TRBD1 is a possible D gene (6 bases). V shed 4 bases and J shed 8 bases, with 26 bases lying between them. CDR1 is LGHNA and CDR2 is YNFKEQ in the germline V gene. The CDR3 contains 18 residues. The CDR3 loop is CASSPKTQGVGSDEKLFF. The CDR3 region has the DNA TGTGCCAGCAGCCCAAAGACACAGGGTGTGGGCTCGGACGAAAAACTGTTTTTT.

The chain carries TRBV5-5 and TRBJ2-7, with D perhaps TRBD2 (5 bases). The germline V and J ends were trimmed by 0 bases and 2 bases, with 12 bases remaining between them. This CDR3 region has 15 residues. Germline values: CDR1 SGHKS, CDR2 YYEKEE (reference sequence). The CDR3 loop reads CASSLASIGAYEQYF. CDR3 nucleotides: TGTGCCAGCAGCTTGGCTAGCATCGGTGCCTACGAGCAGTACTTC. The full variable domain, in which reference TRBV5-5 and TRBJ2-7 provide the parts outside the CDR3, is DAGVTQSPTHLIKTRGQQVTLRCSPISGHKSVSWYQQVLGQGPQFIFQYYEKEERGRGNFPDRFSARQFPNYSSELNVNALLLGDSALYLCASSLASIGAYEQYFGPGTRLTVT.

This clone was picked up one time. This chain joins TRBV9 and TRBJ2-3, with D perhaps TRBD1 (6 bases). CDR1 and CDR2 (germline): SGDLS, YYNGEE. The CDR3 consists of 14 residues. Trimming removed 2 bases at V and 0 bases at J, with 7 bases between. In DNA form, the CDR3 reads TGTGCCAGCAGCGTCAGGGGAAGCACAGATACGCAGTATTTT. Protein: CASSVRGSTDTQYF.

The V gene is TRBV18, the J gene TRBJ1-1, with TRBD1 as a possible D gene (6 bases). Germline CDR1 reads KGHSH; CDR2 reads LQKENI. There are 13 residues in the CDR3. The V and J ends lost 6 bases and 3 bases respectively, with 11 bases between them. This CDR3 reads CASSGDRHTEAFF. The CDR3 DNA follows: TGTGCCAGCTCCGGAGACAGGCACACTGAAGCTTTCTTT.

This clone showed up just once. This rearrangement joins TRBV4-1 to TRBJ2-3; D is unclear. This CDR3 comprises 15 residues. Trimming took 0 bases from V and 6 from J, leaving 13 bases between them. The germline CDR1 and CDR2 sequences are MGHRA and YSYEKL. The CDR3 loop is CASSQDPLRVDTQYF. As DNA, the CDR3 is TGCGCCAGCAGCCAAGACCCCTTGCGAGTTGATACGCAGTATTTT.

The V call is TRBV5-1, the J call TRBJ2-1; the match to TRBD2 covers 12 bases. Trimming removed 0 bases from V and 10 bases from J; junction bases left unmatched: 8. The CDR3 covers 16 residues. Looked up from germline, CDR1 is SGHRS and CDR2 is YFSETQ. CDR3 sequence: CASSLGLAGVAEEQFF. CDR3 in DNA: TGCGCCAGCAGCTTGGGACTAGCGGGGGTCGCCGAAGAGCAGTTCTTC.

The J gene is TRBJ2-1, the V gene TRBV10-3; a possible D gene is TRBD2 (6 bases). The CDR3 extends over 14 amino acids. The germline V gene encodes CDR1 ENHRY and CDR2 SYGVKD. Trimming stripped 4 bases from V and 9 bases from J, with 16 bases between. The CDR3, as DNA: TGTGCCATCAGTGTAGGTCGGGAGTACGGTGAGCAGTTCTTC. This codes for CAISVGREYGEQFF.

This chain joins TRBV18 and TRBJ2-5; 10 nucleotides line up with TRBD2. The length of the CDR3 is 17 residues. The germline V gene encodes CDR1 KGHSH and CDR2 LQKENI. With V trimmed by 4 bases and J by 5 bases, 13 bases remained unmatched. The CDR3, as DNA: TGTGCCAGCTCACTACCTCGGTCTAGCGGGAGCGATGAGACCCAGTACTTC. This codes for CASSLPRSSGSDETQYF.

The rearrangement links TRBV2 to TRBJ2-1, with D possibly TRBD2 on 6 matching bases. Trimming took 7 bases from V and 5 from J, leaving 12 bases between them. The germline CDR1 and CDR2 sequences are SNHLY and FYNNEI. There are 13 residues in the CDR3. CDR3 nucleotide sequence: TGTGCCAGCATGCGTTTAGCGGACAATGAGCAGTTCTTC. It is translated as CASMRLADNEQFF.

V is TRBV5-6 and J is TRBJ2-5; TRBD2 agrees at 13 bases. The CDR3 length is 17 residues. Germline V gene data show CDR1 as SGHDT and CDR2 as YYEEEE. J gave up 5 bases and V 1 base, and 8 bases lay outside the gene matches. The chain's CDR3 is CASSLLTSGGRAETQYF. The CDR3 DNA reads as TGTGCCAGCAGCTTGTTGACTAGCGGGGGGAGGGCGGAGACCCAGTACTTC.

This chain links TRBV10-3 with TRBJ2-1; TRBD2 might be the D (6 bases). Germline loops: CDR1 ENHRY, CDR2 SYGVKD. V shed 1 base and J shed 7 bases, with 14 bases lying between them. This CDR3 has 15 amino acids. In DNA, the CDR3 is TGTGCCATCAGTGAGTTGGGGATAGGAGGGAATGAGCAGTTCTTC. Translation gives CAISELGIGGNEQFF.

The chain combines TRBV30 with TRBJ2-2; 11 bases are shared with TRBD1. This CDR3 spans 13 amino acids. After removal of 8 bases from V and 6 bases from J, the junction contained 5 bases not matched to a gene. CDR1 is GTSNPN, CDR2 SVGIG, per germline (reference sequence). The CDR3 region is CARGQGGPGELFF. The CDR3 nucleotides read TGTGCCAGGGGACAGGGGGGACCCGGGGAGCTGTTTTTT.

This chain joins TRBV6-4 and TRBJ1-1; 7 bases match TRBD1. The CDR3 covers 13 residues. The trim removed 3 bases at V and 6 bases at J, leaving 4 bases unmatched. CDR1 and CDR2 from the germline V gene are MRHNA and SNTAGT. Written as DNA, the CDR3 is TGTGCCAGCAGTGAATCAGACAGGGCTGAAGCTTTCTTT. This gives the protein CASSESDRAEAFF.

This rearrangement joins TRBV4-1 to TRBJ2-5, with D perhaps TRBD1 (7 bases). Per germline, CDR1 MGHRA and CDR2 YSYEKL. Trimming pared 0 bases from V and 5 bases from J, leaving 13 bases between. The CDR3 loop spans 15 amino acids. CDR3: CASSQEEGAKETQYF. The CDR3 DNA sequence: TGCGCCAGCAGCCAAGAGGAGGGGGCGAAGGAGACCCAGTACTTC.

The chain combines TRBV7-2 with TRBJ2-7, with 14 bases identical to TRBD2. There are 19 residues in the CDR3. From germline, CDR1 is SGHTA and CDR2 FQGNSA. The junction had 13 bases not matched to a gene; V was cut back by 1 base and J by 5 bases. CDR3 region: CASSLGARLAGGPVDEQYF. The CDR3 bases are TGTGCCAGCAGCTTAGGGGCCCGACTAGCGGGAGGGCCAGTAGACGAGCAGTACTTC.

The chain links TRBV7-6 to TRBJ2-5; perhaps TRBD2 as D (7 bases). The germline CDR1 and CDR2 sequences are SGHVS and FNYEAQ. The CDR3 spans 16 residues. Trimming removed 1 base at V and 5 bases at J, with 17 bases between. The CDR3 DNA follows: TGTGCCAGCAGCTTAGGTGGCGGGGGCCCTCGGGAGACCCAGTACTTC. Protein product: CASSLGGGGPRETQYF.

The CDR3 nucleotides read TGTGCCAGCATCCTCTTCAAGGGGTCCTGGCGTCCAATTGAGCAGTTCTTC. Translation: CASILFKGSWRPIEQFF. J is TRBJ2-1 and V is TRBV25-1; a possible D gene is TRBD1 (5 bases). Germline lookup yields CDR1 MGHDK and CDR2 SYGVNS. V shed 7 bases and J shed 9 bases, with 28 bases lying between them. The CDR3 is made up of 17 amino acids.

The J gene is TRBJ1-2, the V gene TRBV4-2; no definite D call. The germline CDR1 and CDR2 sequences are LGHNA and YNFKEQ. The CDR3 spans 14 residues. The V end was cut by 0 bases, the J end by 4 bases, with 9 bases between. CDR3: CASSQEAGPYGYTF. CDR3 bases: TGTGCCAGCAGCCAAGAGGCAGGCCCCTATGGCTACACCTTC.

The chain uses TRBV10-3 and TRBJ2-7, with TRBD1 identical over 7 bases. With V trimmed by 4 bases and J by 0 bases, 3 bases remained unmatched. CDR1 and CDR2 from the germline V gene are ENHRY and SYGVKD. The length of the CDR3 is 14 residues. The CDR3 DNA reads TGTGCCATCAGTGCGGACAGGCTCTCCTACGAGCAGTACTTC. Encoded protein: CAISADRLSYEQYF.

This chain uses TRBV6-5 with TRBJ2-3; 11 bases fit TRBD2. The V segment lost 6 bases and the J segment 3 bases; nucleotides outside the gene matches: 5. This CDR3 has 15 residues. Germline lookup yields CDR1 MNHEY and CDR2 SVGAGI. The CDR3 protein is CASRRLAGPTDTQYF. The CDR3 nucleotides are TGTGCCAGCAGGAGACTAGCGGGACCGACAGATACGCAGTATTTT.

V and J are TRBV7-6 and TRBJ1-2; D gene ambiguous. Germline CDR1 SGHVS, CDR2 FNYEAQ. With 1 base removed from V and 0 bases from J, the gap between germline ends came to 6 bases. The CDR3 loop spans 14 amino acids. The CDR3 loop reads CASSLGPTNYGYTF. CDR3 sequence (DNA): TGTGCCAGCAGCTTAGGCCCTACTAACTATGGCTACACCTTC.